The clone carrying this T cell receptor (beta chain) was counted a few times. This record comes from a study of early T cells in non-severe SARS-CoV-2 infection. Study-level background: The study sequenced bulk RNA from unsorted whole blood, with chains unpaired.

In TCRdb, the 5' RACE reads were re-called with MiXCR into one record per CDR3 protein. The table records more than 75,000 distinct CDR3 sequences, roughly an eighth of them present only once. This CDR3 is 13 amino acids long. The ends were cut back, 8 bases at V and 4 bases at J, with 16 bases in the middle. Germline lookup yields CDR1 SQVTM and CDR2 ANQGSEA. This TCR derives from an adult who was a healthcare worker with PCR-confirmed SARS-CoV-2 infection or an uninfected control (not recorded which). The rearrangement uses TRBV29-1 and TRBJ2-3; D may correspond to TRBD1 or TRBD2 (5 bases each). Sequenced sample: whole blood. In DNA, the CDR3 is TGCAGCTCTGACCCGACGGGGCCAGATACGCAGTATTTT. Translated, it gives CSSDPTGPDTQYF.